This T cell receptor (beta chain) was observed in a study of OX40 agonist ivuxolimab in advanced cancers. Notes on the study in general: Among the lowest peripheral clonal expansion occurred in 0.1-3.0 mg/kg partial responders.

V lost 4 bases, J lost 4 bases, and 18 bases lay in between. The CDR3 totals 16 residues. Germline-derived CDR1 and CDR2 are SGHKS and YYEKEE (reference sequence). The repertoire was sequenced with immunoSEQ multiplex PCR; TCRdb's copy has only in-frame clones and lacks some. Seen here are tens of thousands of clones, 82% observed once, and the top ten hold 0.4% to 0.45%. Worth noting for this clone: Its antigen remains unidentified.

The sequencing here drew on CD4+ or CD8+ T cells sorted from blood, taken in a trial of the OX40 agonist ivuxolimab. The sequence derives from an adult with an advanced solid tumor such as melanoma, head and neck, liver or kidney cancer. The chain has TRBV5-5 and TRBJ1-5; the D gene is possibly TRBD1 (6 bases). CDR3 nucleotide sequence: TGTGCCAGCAGCCCTATACCGGGAACAGGGAATCAGCCCCAGCATTTT. Protein sequence: CASSPIPGTGNQPQHF.